These 32 T cell receptor beta chains originate from one sample sequenced in a study of cytomegalovirus exposure and HLA in healthy donors. With 60 Vbeta and 13 Jbeta primers, the PCR was carried out. Method: immunoSEQ multiplex PCR; TCRdb's copy keeps in-frame clones and lacks some. The sample has more than 90,000 clones, more than 70% seen once. The sample taken for sequencing was PBMCs. These receptors all come from a female donor in good health and CMV-seronegative.

The V call is TRBV11-2, the J call TRBJ1-2; TRBD1 might be the D (5 bases). V lost 0 bases and J lost 7, with 15 bases in between. The CDR3 has 15 amino acids. CDR1 is SGHAT, CDR2 FQNNGV, per germline. In nucleotides, the CDR3 is TGTGCCAGCAGCTTAGACAGGGTGAAGATCCTTGGCTACACCTTC. This translates into CASSLDRVKILGYTF.

The J gene is TRBJ2-5, the V gene TRBV28; D uncertain. This CDR3 spans 13 amino acids. Per germline, CDR1 MDHEN and CDR2 SYDVKM. Trimming removed 5 bases at V and 11 bases at J, with 18 bases between. The DNA of the CDR3 is TGTGCCAGCAGTCTACTTGATTTTGGAGAGCAGTACTTC. It yields the protein CASSLLDFGEQYF.

This clone was detected a few times. The chain combines TRBV5-1 with TRBJ1-2; perhaps TRBD1 as D (5 bases). The CDR3 is made up of 14 amino acids. Germline loops: CDR1 SGHRS, CDR2 YFSETQ. The V end lost 0 bases, the J end lost 8 bases, and 14 bases lay between the germline ends. The CDR3 protein is CASSLGQWDWGYTF. The CDR3 nucleotides are TGCGCCAGCAGCTTGGGACAGTGGGACTGGGGCTACACCTTC.

V is TRBV2 and J is TRBJ2-7; the D is unclear. Trimming left V 7 bases short and J 0 bases short, with 13 bases between. Germline CDR1 SNHLY, CDR2 FYNNEI. The CDR3 sequence is 14 residues long. The CDR3 spells CASNPTLASYEQYF. CDR3 in DNA: TGTGCCAGCAACCCGACACTTGCCTCCTACGAGCAGTACTTC.

This chain joins TRBV9 and TRBJ2-7; the match to TRBD1 covers 7 bases. CDR1 is SGDLS and CDR2 is YYNGEE in the germline V gene. The CDR3 has 14 amino acids. Trimming took 4 bases from V and 2 from J; bases not matched to a gene: 6. The CDR3 protein is CASSPRDSTYEQYF. CDR3 coding DNA: TGTGCCAGCAGCCCACGGGACAGTACCTACGAGCAGTACTTC.

The chain couples TRBV7-2 to TRBJ2-1, with 11 bases matching TRBD2. After removal of 0 bases from V and 10 bases from J, the junction contained 5 bases not matched to a gene. CDR1 is SGHTA, CDR2 FQGNSA, per germline. This CDR3 region has 15 residues. CDR3 in amino acids: CASSLALAGAGEQFF. The CDR3, as DNA: TGTGCCAGCAGCTTAGCACTAGCGGGAGCCGGCGAGCAGTTCTTC.

This sequence joins TRBV5-6 and TRBJ1-2; a possible D gene is TRBD1 (5 bases). The CDR3 consists of 16 residues. Trimming took off 0 bases at V and 4 bases at J, with 16 bases between the two ends. Germline-derived CDR1 and CDR2 are SGHDT and YYEEEE. Here the CDR3 DNA reads TGTGCCAGCAGCTTGGACGGTCCAGGGCACCTCTATGGCTACACCTTC. Translating it yields CASSLDGPGHLYGYTF. Supplemented by reference TRBV5-6 and TRBJ1-2, the full variable domain reads DAGVTQSPTHLIKTRGQQVTLRCSPKSGHDTVSWYQQALGQGPQFIFQYYEEEERQRGNFPDRFSGHQFPNYSSELNVNALLLGDSALYLCASSLDGPGHLYGYTFGSGTRLTVV.

This chain links TRBV5-6 with TRBJ2-5; perhaps TRBD2 as D (5 bases). CDR1 and CDR2 (germline): SGHDT, YYEEEE. The germline V and J ends were trimmed by 0 bases and 2 bases, with 14 bases remaining between them. This CDR3 spans 16 amino acids. The CDR3: CASSLVPLALQETQYF. The DNA of the CDR3 is TGTGCCAGCAGCTTGGTCCCTCTAGCTTTACAAGAGACCCAGTACTTC. The full variable domain, in which reference TRBV5-6 and TRBJ2-5 provide the parts outside the CDR3, is DAGVTQSPTHLIKTRGQQVTLRCSPKSGHDTVSWYQQALGQGPQFIFQYYEEEERQRGNFPDRFSGHQFPNYSSELNVNALLLGDSALYLCASSLVPLALQETQYFGPGTRLLVL.

The V call is TRBV7-2, the J call TRBJ1-2, with 7 bases fitting TRBD1. The germline V gene encodes CDR1 SGHTA and CDR2 FQGNSA. Trimming cost V 4 bases and J 4 bases; bases outside gene matches: 6. The CDR3 is 14 residues long. CDR3 amino acids: CASSSPGTAYGYTF. Here the CDR3 DNA reads TGTGCCAGCAGCTCTCCCGGGACAGCCTATGGCTACACCTTC.

This sequence joins TRBV6-1 and TRBJ2-7; 10 bases agree with TRBD2. CDR3 length equals 14 residues. From germline, CDR1 is MNHNS and CDR2 SASEGT. DNA for the CDR3: TGTGTCTCCTCACTAGCGGGAACGCACTACGAGCAGTACTTC. Protein: CVSSLAGTHYEQYF.

The V and J genes are TRBV5-1 and TRBJ2-3, with 7 bases identical to TRBD2. This CDR3 contains 17 residues. V was pared by 0 bases and J by 4 bases, with 11 bases of the junction left unmatched. Germline loops: CDR1 SGHRS, CDR2 YFSETQ. The CDR3 here is CASSLGAGRERADTQYF. The CDR3 DNA follows: TGCGCCAGCAGCTTGGGGGCCGGGCGGGAGAGGGCAGATACGCAGTATTTT. The entire variable domain, with the rest obtained from reference TRBV5-1 and TRBJ2-3, is as follows: KAGVTQTPRYLIKTRGQQVTLSCSPISGHRSVSWYQQTPGQGLQFLFEYFSETQRNKGNFPGRFSGRQFSNSRSEMNVSTLELGDSALYLCASSLGAGRERADTQYFGPGTRLTVL.

This chain connects TRBV7-2 to TRBJ1-2; D ambiguous. The CDR3 covers 13 residues. Germline V lookup: CDR1 SGHTA, CDR2 FQGNSA. The V gene lost 2 bases and the J gene lost 6 bases, with 10 bases spanning the gap. The CDR3 nucleotides are TGTGCCAGCAGCTTAAGCTCGGTGAATGGCTACACCTTC. Its translation is CASSLSSVNGYTF. Supplemented by reference TRBV7-2 and TRBJ1-2, the full variable domain reads GAGVSQSPSNKVTEKGKDVELRCDPISGHTALYWYRQSLGQGLEFLIYFQGNSAPDKSGLPSDRFSAERTGGSVSTLTIQRTQQEDSAVYLCASSLSSVNGYTFGSGTRLTVV.

This chain links TRBV5-6 with TRBJ1-4, with D possibly TRBD1 on 5 matching bases. This CDR3 region has 15 residues. Trimming took off 4 bases at V and 5 bases at J, with 15 bases between the two ends. Germline CDR1 reads SGHDT; CDR2 reads YYEEEE. Written as DNA, the CDR3 is TGTGCCAGCAGCCCTGGAGGGGAGGAAAATGAAAAACTGTTTTTT. It codes for CASSPGGEENEKLFF.

This clone has just a few counts. The gene calls are TRBV18 and TRBJ2-3; TRBD2 aligns across 10 bases. V lost 3 bases, J lost 3 bases, and 6 bases stayed unmatched. The CDR3 contains 16 residues. CDR1 is KGHSH and CDR2 is LQKENI in the germline V gene. Here the CDR3 reads CASSPASGRGTDTQYF. The CDR3 nucleotides read TGTGCCAGCTCACCTGCCAGCGGGAGGGGGACAGATACGCAGTATTTT.

The rearrangement joins TRBV6-4 to TRBJ2-1; 9 bases are shared with TRBD1. CDR1 is MRHNA and CDR2 is SNTAGT in the germline V gene. This CDR3 has 14 residues. Trimming removed 0 bases from V and 9 bases from J; junction bases left unmatched: 3. CDR3 sequence reads: CASSDSGTGFEQFF. CDR3 nucleotide sequence: TGTGCCAGCAGTGACTCGGGGACAGGGTTTGAGCAGTTCTTC.

This clone turned up a few times. The chain employs TRBV11-3 and TRBJ2-3, with 10 positions matching TRBD2. Germline V gene sequence: CDR1 SGHNT, CDR2 YENEEA. The CDR3 runs to 17 residues. V lost 0 bases and J lost 4; bases outside the gene matches: 7. The CDR3 loop reads CASSLELAGGVSDTQYF. In nucleotides, the CDR3 is TGTGCCAGCAGCTTAGAATTAGCGGGAGGAGTGTCAGATACGCAGTATTTT. Together with reference TRBV11-3 and TRBJ2-3, the CDR3 gives the full variable domain: EAGVVQSPRYKIIEKKQPVAFWCNPISGHNTLYWYLQNLGQGPELLIRYENEEAVDDSQLPKDRFSAERLKGVDSTLKIQPAELGDSAVYLCASSLELAGGVSDTQYFGPGTRLTVL.

The J gene is TRBJ2-5, the V gene TRBV29-1, with 7 bases matching TRBD1. The better agreement between TRBJ2-7 and the DNA end casts doubt on the J call. The CDR3 sequence is 13 residues long. From germline, CDR1 is SQVTM and CDR2 ANQGSEA. The CDR3 sequence: CSVRQGFTYEQYF. The CDR3 DNA follows: TGCAGCGTGCGACAGGGCTTCACCTACGAGCAGTACTTC.

This chain joins TRBV19 and TRBJ2-1, with 9 bases that match TRBD1. The trim removed 2 bases at V and 7 bases at J, leaving 9 bases unmatched. The CDR3 runs 16 residues. The germline CDR1 and CDR2 sequences are LNHDA and SQIVND (reference sequence). The CDR3 region has the DNA TGTGCCAGTAGTATATCCTTGGGACAGGGCAGGAATGAGCAGTTCTTC. Its translation: CASSISLGQGRNEQFF.

This chain uses TRBV9 with TRBJ2-1; TRBD2 aligns across 8 bases. Germline CDR1 SGDLS, CDR2 YYNGEE. This CDR3 spans 18 amino acids. V was clipped by 4 bases and J by 7 bases; unmatched bases: 19. The DNA of the CDR3 is TGTGCCAGCAGCCTGCATCTACTAGCGGCAGAAACCAAAAATGAGCAGTTCTTC. This sequence encodes CASSLHLLAAETKNEQFF.

V gene TRBV7-3 combines with J gene TRBJ2-6, with 11 bases lining up with TRBD1. The CDR3 runs to 19 residues. After removal of 4 bases from V and 3 bases from J, the junction contained 11 bases not matched to a gene. CDR1 is SGHTA, CDR2 FQGTGA, per germline. CDR3 loop: CASSSPGTGGRGGANVLTF. In nucleotides, the CDR3 is TGTGCCAGCAGCTCTCCCGGGACAGGGGGGAGGGGTGGGGCCAACGTCCTGACTTTC.

The gene calls are TRBV7-9 and TRBJ1-6, with D possibly matching TRBD1 (5 bases). Trimming took 0 bases from V and 7 from J, leaving 10 bases between them. The CDR3 runs 15 residues. Looked up from germline, CDR1 is SEHNR and CDR2 is FQNEAQ (reference sequence). The CDR3 spells CASSLAGAWNSPLHF. CDR3 DNA: TGTGCCAGCAGCTTAGCTGGGGCCTGGAATTCACCCCTCCACTTT.

The rearrangement links TRBV7-8 to TRBJ1-1; D is possibly TRBD1 (6 bases). CDR3 length equals 14 residues. Trimming left V 6 bases short and J 0 bases short, with 11 bases between. Germline V CDR1 and CDR2: SGHVS, FQNEAQ. CDR3: CASRNSGVNTEAFF. DNA of the CDR3: TGTGCCAGCAGAAACTCAGGGGTGAACACTGAAGCTTTCTTT.

In this sample, this clone turned up a few times. The rearrangement uses TRBV19 and TRBJ2-3; D not resolved. The germline V and J ends were trimmed by 7 bases and 2 bases, with 19 bases remaining between them. The CDR3 length is 16 residues. The germline gives CDR1 LNHDA, CDR2 SQIVND (reference sequence). The DNA for the CDR3 is TGTGCCAGTACAGCTATTATGACACGGTCCACAGATACGCAGTATTTT. Encoded protein: CASTAIMTRSTDTQYF.

The chain joins TRBV23-1 to TRBJ2-2; TRBD1 is a possible D gene (6 bases). TRBV23-1 is reported as an ORF; its role is uncertain. The CDR3 is 16 amino acids. V was clipped by 1 base and J by 3 bases, with 12 bases between them. CDR3 nucleotide sequence: TGCGCCAGCAGTCAATTGGGCAGGGGTGACACCGGGGAGCTGTTTTTT. Amino acids: CASSQLGRGDTGELFF.

V is TRBV14 and J is TRBJ2-7, with D maybe TRBD1 (6 bases). The CDR3 is made up of 12 amino acids. V lost 4 bases and J 5 bases, leaving 9 bases between the germline ends. Germline-derived CDR1 and CDR2 are SGHDN and FVKESK. The CDR3: CASSPQGNEQYF. The CDR3 region has the DNA TGTGCCAGCAGCCCACAGGGTAACGAGCAGTACTTC.

The chain carries TRBV19 and TRBJ2-1, with D possibly TRBD2 on 5 matching bases. This CDR3 contains 14 residues. Trimming left V 1 base short and J 9 bases short, with 13 bases between. CDR1 LNHDA and CDR2 SQIVND come from the germline V gene (reference sequence). The CDR3 coding sequence is TGTGCCAGTAGTATAGTCGACTATTGGAGTGAGCAGTTCTTC. Translated: CASSIVDYWSEQFF.

This chain uses TRBV6-5 with TRBJ2-5, with D unclear. Germline V lookup: CDR1 MNHEY, CDR2 SVGAGI. This CDR3 is built from 14 residues. Trimming stripped 4 bases from V and 9 bases from J, with 18 bases between. The chain's CDR3 is CASSSLTPKAAQYF. CDR3 nucleotides: TGTGCCAGCAGTTCCCTAACACCTAAGGCGGCCCAGTACTTC.

The chain carries TRBV7-2 and TRBJ1-2, with 8 positions matching TRBD1. The CDR3 has 17 residues. V lost 1 base to trimming and J lost 4 bases; unmatched junction nucleotides: 11. CDR1 is SGHTA, CDR2 FQGNSA, per germline. This CDR3 is CASSLGQGAVSGYGYTF. Written as DNA, the CDR3 is TGTGCCAGCAGCTTAGGGCAGGGGGCCGTTTCTGGCTATGGCTACACCTTC.

This clone turned up a few times. The V and J genes are TRBV6-5 and TRBJ2-7; possible D gene TRBD1, 5 bases. Germline values: CDR1 MNHEY, CDR2 SVGAGI. CDR3 length: 15 residues. Trimming removed 6 bases at V and 0 bases at J, with 15 bases between. The CDR3 protein is CASRYRQTSSYEQYF. CDR3 DNA: TGTGCCAGCAGGTATCGACAGACCAGCTCCTACGAGCAGTACTTC.

As DNA, the CDR3 is TGTGCCAGCAGTTATCAGGCGCTAACTGAAGCTTTCTTT. Translating it yields CASSYQALTEAFF. The genes are TRBV6-5 and TRBJ1-1; D is unclear. Germline loops: CDR1 MNHEY, CDR2 SVGAGI. The CDR3 totals 13 residues. The V end was cut by 3 bases, the J end by 5 bases, with 10 bases between.

This sequence joins TRBV19 and TRBJ1-1; a weak D match, TRBD1 (6 bases). The CDR3 loop spans 14 amino acids. Trimming stripped 4 bases from V and 7 bases from J, with 16 bases between. The germline V gene encodes CDR1 LNHDA and CDR2 SQIVND (reference sequence). Here the CDR3 DNA reads TGTGCCAGTAGTAGTATCCTCGGACAGTTTGAAGCTTTCTTT. Translated: CASSSILGQFEAFF.

The chain has TRBV6-6 and TRBJ1-1; D not certain. Looked up from germline, CDR1 is MNHNY and CDR2 is SVGAGI (reference sequence). Trimming removed 2 bases from V and 4 bases from J, with 11 bases in between. The CDR3 has 14 amino acids. The CDR3 DNA is TGTGCCAGCAGTTACGGCCGGGGAGGCACTGAAGCTTTCTTT. Translated, it gives CASSYGRGGTEAFF.